These 14 T cell receptor beta chains were all obtained from the same sample, sequenced in a study of vaccination and CD4 T cells after COVID-19. Which antigens these TCRs recognize remains unknown. The Oncomine TCR Beta short-read assay was what sequenced the DNA obtained from cultured CD4+ T cells. TCRdb re-called the PCR reads through MiXCR, storing one row per CDR3 protein. This repertoire shows more than 9,500 distinct CDR3 sequences, 45% found once; its top ten account for 20% to 25%. Treatment of the sample: approximately 11-day PBMC culture with coronavirus spike peptide pools or control peptides (ViraFEST assay). Sequencing was performed on cultured CD4+ T cells from blood, taken after SARS-CoV-2 vaccination. The receptors shown here come from a human donor with COVID-19.

This clonotype appeared a few times. The chain joins TRBV2 to TRBJ1-2, with a possible D match to TRBD1 (6 bases). The CDR3 is 16 amino acids. V lost 2 bases, J lost 0 bases, and 13 bases lay in between. Germline lookup yields CDR1 SNHLY and CDR2 FYNNEI. Here the CDR3 reads CASSELGQPPNYGYTF. DNA for the CDR3: TGTGCCAGCAGTGAATTAGGACAGCCTCCTAACTATGGCTACACCTTC.

V usage is TRBV7-2 and J usage is TRBJ2-2; possibly TRBD1 for D (5 bases). This CDR3 comprises 15 residues. Trimming left V 0 bases short and J 0 bases short, with 5 bases between. Germline lookup yields CDR1 SGHTA and CDR2 FQGNSA. DNA for the CDR3: TGTGCCAGCAGCTTAGCAGGGGCGAACACCGGGGAGCTGTTTTTT. Translating gives CASSLAGANTGELFF. The complete variable domain, with remaining parts taken from reference TRBV7-2 and TRBJ2-2, reads GAGVSQSPSNKVTEKGKDVELRCDPISGHTALYWYRQSLGQGLEFLIYFQGNSAPDKSGLPSDRFSAERTGGSVSTLTIQRTQQEDSAVYLCASSLAGANTGELFFGEGSRLTVL.

The chain links TRBV19 to TRBJ1-2, with D maybe TRBD1 (5 bases). This CDR3 is built from 13 residues. From germline, CDR1 is LNHDA and CDR2 SQIVND (reference sequence). The V and J ends lost 3 bases and 4 bases respectively, with 9 bases between them. In DNA form, the CDR3 reads TGTGCCAGTAGTATGAGACAGACCTATGGCTACACCTTC. This gives the protein CASSMRQTYGYTF.

The rearrangement joins TRBV6-5 to TRBJ1-2; D call uncertain. The CDR3 sequence is 15 residues long. Germline lookup yields CDR1 MNHEY and CDR2 SVGAGI. V lost 2 bases and J lost 2, with 12 bases in between. The chain's CDR3 is CASSYVARPNYGYTF. In nucleotides, the CDR3 is TGTGCCAGCAGTTACGTGGCCCGGCCGAACTATGGCTACACCTTC.

Written as DNA, the CDR3 is TGTGCCAGCAGCTTCCTGCGGGGGCGGAGCTCCTACGAGCAGTACTTC. This codes for CASSFLRGRSSYEQYF. V and J are TRBV11-2 and TRBJ2-7, with a tentative D call TRBD2 (7 bases). CDR1 and CDR2 (germline): SGHAT, FQNNGV. Trimming removed 3 bases from V and 0 bases from J, with 15 bases in between. This CDR3 spans 16 amino acids.

The chain joins TRBV7-6 to TRBJ1-3, with 7 bases fitting TRBD1. The germline V gene encodes CDR1 SGHVS and CDR2 FNYEAQ. The CDR3 runs to 15 residues. J lost 2 bases, V lost 3 bases, and 4 bases had no gene match. CDR3 in amino acids: CASSFQGDAGNTIYF. Written as DNA, the CDR3 is TGTGCCAGCAGCTTTCAGGGGGACGCTGGAAACACCATATATTTT.

The sample holds a few counts of this clonotype. V is TRBV6-1 and J is TRBJ1-2, with D possibly being TRBD1 (5 bases). The germline V gene encodes CDR1 MNHNS and CDR2 SASEGT. With 6 bases removed from V and 2 bases from J, the gap between germline ends came to 10 bases. The CDR3 has 13 residues. Written as DNA, the CDR3 is TGTGCCAGCAGATGGGACGGCAACTATGGCTACACCTTC. Translating it yields CASRWDGNYGYTF.

This clonotype was recorded a few times. The chain has TRBV12-3 or TRBV12-4 and TRBJ1-6; 12 bases align to TRBD1. The trim removed 4 bases at V and 9 bases at J, leaving 4 bases unmatched. This CDR3 is 15 amino acids long. The CDR3 here is CASSWGQGASSPLHF. CDR3 DNA: TGTGCCAGCAGTTGGGGACAGGGGGCCAGTTCACCCCTCCACTTT.

The V and J genes are TRBV5-6 and TRBJ1-2; possible D gene TRBD1, 6 bases. V was trimmed by 3 bases and J by 0 bases, leaving 12 bases between them. Per the germline V gene, CDR1 is SGHDT and CDR2 is YYEEEE. This CDR3 spans 15 amino acids. The CDR3, as DNA: TGTGCCAGCAGCTCCTGGGGGGCCCCTAACTATGGCTACACCTTC. Translated: CASSSWGAPNYGYTF. Full variable domain (outside the CDR3, taken from reference TRBV5-6 and TRBJ1-2): DAGVTQSPTHLIKTRGQQVTLRCSPKSGHDTVSWYQQALGQGPQFIFQYYEEEERQRGNFPDRFSGHQFPNYSSELNVNALLLGDSALYLCASSSWGAPNYGYTFGSGTRLTVV.

V usage is TRBV19 and J usage is TRBJ1-5; TRBD1 might be the D (5 bases). V lost 6 bases and J 6 bases, leaving 18 bases between the germline ends. Germline CDR1 LNHDA, CDR2 SQIVND (reference sequence). The CDR3 consists of 15 residues. CDR3 amino acids: CASRGPTRGSQPQHF. The DNA of the CDR3 is TGTGCCAGTAGGGGACCAACCAGAGGATCTCAGCCCCAGCATTTT.

The J gene is TRBJ1-2, the V gene TRBV4-3; D possibly corresponds to TRBD1 (5 bases). Trimming stripped 3 bases from V and 3 bases from J, with 11 bases between. This CDR3 has 14 residues. Looked up from germline, CDR1 is LGHNA and CDR2 is YSLEER. The CDR3 coding sequence is TGCGCCAGCAGCCACCTGGGACGGGACTATGGCTACACCTTC. This sequence encodes CASSHLGRDYGYTF.

This clonotype was detected a few times. V usage is TRBV6-2 or TRBV6-3 and J usage is TRBJ1-3; D is possibly TRBD1 (6 bases). The CDR3 is 14 residues long. Germline V CDR1 and CDR2: MNHEY, SVGEGT. The V gene lost 7 bases and the J gene lost 2 bases, with 12 bases spanning the gap. The CDR3 is CASIGNRAGNTIYF. The DNA for the CDR3 is TGTGCCAGCATAGGAAACAGGGCTGGAAACACCATATATTTT.

This chain links TRBV20-1 with TRBJ2-7; D call uncertain. The germline V and J ends were trimmed by 0 bases and 4 bases, with 19 bases remaining between them. Germline V gives CDR1 DFQATT, CDR2 SNEGSKA (reference sequence). The CDR3 has 16 amino acids. The DNA of the CDR3 is TGCAGTGCTAGAGATGTCGCTATCCGGTCCAATTACGAGCAGTACTTC. It translates to CSARDVAIRSNYEQYF.

V usage is TRBV27 and J usage is TRBJ1-5; 7 nucleotides agree with TRBD1. This CDR3 contains 15 residues. With 4 bases clipped from V and 0 bases from J, the junction kept 3 bases outside the gene matches. Germline values: CDR1 MNHEY, CDR2 SMNVEV (reference sequence). CDR3 amino acids: CASSSGTDSNQPQHF. CDR3 coding DNA: TGTGCCAGCAGTTCCGGGACAGATAGCAATCAGCCCCAGCATTTT.